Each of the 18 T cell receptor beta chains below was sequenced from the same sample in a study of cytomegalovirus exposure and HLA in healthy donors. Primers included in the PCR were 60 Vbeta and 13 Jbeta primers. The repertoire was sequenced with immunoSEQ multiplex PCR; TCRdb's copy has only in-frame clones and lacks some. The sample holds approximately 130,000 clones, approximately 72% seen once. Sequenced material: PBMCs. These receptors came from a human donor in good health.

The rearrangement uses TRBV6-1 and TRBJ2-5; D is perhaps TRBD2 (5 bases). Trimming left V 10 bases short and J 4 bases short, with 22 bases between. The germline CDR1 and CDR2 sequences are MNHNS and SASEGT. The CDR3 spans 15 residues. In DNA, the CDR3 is TGTGCCACCGCGTGGTCCGAAGCGGACCGAGAGACCCAGTACTTC. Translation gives CATAWSEADRETQYF.

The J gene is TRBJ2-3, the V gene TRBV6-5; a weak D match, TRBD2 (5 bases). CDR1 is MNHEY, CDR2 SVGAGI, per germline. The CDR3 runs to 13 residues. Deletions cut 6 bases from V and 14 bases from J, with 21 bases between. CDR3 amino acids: CASRAEGSTTWYF. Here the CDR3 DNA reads TGTGCCAGCAGAGCCGAGGGATCCACTACCTGGTATTTT.

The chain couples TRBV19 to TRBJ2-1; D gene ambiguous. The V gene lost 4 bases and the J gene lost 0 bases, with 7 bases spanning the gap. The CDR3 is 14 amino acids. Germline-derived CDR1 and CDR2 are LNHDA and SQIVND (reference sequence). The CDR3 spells CASSTTSSYNEQFF. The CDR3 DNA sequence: TGTGCCAGTAGTACAACGAGCTCCTACAATGAGCAGTTCTTC.

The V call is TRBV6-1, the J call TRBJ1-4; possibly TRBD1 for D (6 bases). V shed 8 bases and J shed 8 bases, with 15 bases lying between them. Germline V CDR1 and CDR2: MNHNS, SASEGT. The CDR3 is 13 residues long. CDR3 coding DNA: TGTGCCAGCGGATCTCGGGGGGCGGAAAAACTGTTTTTT. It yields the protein CASGSRGAEKLFF.

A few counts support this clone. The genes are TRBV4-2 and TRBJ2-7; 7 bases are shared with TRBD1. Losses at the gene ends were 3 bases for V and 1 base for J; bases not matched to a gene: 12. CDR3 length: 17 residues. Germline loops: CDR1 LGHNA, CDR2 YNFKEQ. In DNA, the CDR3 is TGTGCCAGCAGCCAGGTGGGACAGCAGGATCCGTCCTACGAGCAGTACTTC. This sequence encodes CASSQVGQQDPSYEQYF.

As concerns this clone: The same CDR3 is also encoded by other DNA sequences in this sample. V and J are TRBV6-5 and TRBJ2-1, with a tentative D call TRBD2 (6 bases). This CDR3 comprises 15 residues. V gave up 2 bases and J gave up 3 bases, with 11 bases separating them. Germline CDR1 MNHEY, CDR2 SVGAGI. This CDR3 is CASSYVRGSYNEQFF. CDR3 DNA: TGTGCCAGCAGTTACGTCCGGGGGAGCTACAATGAGCAGTTCTTC.

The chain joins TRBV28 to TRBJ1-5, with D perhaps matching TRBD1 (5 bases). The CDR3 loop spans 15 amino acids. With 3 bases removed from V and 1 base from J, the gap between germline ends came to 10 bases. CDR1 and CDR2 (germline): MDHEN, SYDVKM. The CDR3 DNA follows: TGTGCCAGCAGTTTCCAGGGCAGGAGCAATCAGCCCCAGCATTTT. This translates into CASSFQGRSNQPQHF.

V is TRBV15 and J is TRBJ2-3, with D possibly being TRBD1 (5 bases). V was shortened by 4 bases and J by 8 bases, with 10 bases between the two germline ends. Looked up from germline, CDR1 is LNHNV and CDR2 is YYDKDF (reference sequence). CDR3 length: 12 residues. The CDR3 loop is CATSIHQGTQYF. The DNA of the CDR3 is TGTGCCACCAGCATACATCAGGGTACGCAGTATTTT.

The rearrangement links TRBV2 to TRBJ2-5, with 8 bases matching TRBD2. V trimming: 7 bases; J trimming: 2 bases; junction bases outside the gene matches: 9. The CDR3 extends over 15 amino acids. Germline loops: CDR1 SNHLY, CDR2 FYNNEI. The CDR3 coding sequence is TGTGCCAGCACCCCGGGACTAGGCATGCAAGAGACCCAGTACTTC. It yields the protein CASTPGLGMQETQYF.

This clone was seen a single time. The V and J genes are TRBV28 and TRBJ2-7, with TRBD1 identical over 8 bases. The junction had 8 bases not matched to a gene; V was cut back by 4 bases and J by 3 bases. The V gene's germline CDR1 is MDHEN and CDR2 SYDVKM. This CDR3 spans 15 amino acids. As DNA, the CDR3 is TGTGCCAGCAGTTCAACCAGGGGGCCTCTCTACGAGCAGTACTTC. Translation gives CASSSTRGPLYEQYF.

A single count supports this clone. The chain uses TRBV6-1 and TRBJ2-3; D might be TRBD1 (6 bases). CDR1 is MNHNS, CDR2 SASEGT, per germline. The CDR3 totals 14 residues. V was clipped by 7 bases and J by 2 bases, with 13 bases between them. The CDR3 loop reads CASTGEGFTDTQYF. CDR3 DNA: TGTGCCAGCACAGGGGAAGGCTTCACAGATACGCAGTATTTT.

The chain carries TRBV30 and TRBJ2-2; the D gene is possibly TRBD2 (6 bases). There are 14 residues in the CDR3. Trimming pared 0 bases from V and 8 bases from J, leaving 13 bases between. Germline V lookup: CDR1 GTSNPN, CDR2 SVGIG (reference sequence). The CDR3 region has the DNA TGTGCCTGGAGTGTACTCGGGACTCTTGGGGAGCTGTTTTTT. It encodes CAWSVLGTLGELFF.

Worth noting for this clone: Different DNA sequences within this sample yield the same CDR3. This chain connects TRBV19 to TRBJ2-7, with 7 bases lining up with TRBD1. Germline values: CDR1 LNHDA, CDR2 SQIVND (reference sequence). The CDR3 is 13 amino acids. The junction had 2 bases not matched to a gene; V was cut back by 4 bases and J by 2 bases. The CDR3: CASSRGQTYEQYF. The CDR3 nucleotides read TGTGCCAGTAGTAGGGGACAGACCTACGAGCAGTACTTC.

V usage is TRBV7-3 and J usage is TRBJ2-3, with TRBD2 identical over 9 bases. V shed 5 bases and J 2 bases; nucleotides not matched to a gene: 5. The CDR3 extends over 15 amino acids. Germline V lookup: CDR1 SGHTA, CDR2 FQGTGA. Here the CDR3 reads CASSVRGRATDTQYF. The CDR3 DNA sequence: TGTGCCAGCAGCGTGCGCGGGAGGGCCACAGATACGCAGTATTTT. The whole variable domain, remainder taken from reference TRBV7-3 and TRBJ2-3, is GAGVSQTPSNKVTEKGKYVELRCDPISGHTALYWYRQSLGQGPEFLIYFQGTGAADDSGLPNDRFFAVRPEGSVSTLKIQRTERGDSAVYLCASSVRGRATDTQYFGPGTRLTVL.

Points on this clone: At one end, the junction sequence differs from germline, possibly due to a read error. The CDR3 DNA sequence: TGTTCCAGCAGCTCCGAGCGGGAGTGGTACACCGGGGAGCTGTTTTTT. This gives the protein CSSSSEREWYTGELFF. The chain joins TRBV7-9 to TRBJ2-2; 8 bases are shared with TRBD2. CDR1 is SEHNR and CDR2 is FQNEAQ in the germline V gene (reference sequence). The CDR3 spans 16 residues. Based on the CDR3 plus reference TRBV7-9 and TRBJ2-2, the full variable domain is DTGVSQNPRHKITKRGQNVTFRCDPISEHNRLYWYRQTLGQGPEFLTYFQNEAQLEKSRLLSDRFSAERPKGSFSTLEIQRTEQGDSAMYLCSSSSEREWYTGELFFGEGSRLTVL.

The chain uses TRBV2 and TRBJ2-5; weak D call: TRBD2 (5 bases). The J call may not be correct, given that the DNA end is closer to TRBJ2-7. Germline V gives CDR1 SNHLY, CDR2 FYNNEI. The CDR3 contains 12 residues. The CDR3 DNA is TGTGCCAGCAGTGAAGGGACTGTCGAGCAGTACTTC. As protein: CASSEGTVEQYF.

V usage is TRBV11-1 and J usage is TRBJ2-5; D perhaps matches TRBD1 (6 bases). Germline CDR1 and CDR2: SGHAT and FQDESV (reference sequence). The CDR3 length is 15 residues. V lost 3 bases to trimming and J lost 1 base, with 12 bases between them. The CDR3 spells CASSLEAGAQETQYF. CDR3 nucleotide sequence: TGTGCCAGCAGCTTGGAGGCAGGGGCCCAAGAGACCCAGTACTTC.

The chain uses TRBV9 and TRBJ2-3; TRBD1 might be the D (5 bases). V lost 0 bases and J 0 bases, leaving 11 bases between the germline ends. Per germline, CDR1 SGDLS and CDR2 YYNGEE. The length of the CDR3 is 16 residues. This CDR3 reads CASSVGGGTSTDTQYF. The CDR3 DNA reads TGTGCCAGCAGCGTAGGGGGCGGAACTAGCACAGATACGCAGTATTTT.